This T cell receptor (beta chain) was recovered during a study of cytomegalovirus exposure and HLA in healthy donors (dated by TCRdb to about 2017). Concerning the study at large: The roughly 670 repertoires of the first cohort and the roughly 110 validation repertoires were produced on the same platform, according to a later analysis. The study combined high-throughput TCR immunosequencing, statistical association of individual TCRs with disease status, and machine learning to predict cytomegalovirus infection status. Besides the first cohort of around 700 subjects, a separate validation cohort made up of 120 different subjects was used. The study was designed to test whether signatures of past pathogen exposure could be identified by cataloging public T cell receptors. Broad study findings and their caveats: A later analysis had no HLA typing for the validation cohort, so co-occurrence there was scored across all 130 or so repertoires. While some public TCRs were present in many individuals, most TCR sequences turned up only very rarely across donors. A few of the identified cytomegalovirus-associated TCR beta chains were confirmed in vitro to be specific for cytomegalovirus antigens. In both the original and validation cohorts, the classifier was reported to diagnose cytomegalovirus status with high specificity and sensitivity. Of the cluster scores, 90% to 95% were above 0 in a later analysis, which found that TCRs clustered in the first cohort also tended to co-occur in the roughly 130 validation repertoires. The study gave a list of about 150 TCR beta chains associated with cytomegalovirus. It was suggested by the authors that the approach could potentially be generalized to other disease states and immunological phenotypes.

To prepare the library, the immunoSEQ multiplex PCR assay was applied. Processing in the source paper ran as follows. To diagnose cytomegalovirus status from the catalog of TCR beta chain sequences, a statistical classification framework was built. TCRdb carries this immuneACCESS record with in-frame sequences only. Its versions omit some clonotypes, under half of them owing to an unresolved V gene in the studies checked, with the rest unexplained. The V and J calls and the clone size are those of that table, but D and trimming were determined from the DNA. Across this sample there are around 160,000 clones, with 84% seen only once. The biggest ten clones account for about a tenth of the sample. Notes on this clone: There is no known antigen for this receptor. No quality values exist for individual bases; no much larger clone is one base distant.

Separate from the roughly 660-subject first cohort, the validation cohort of roughly 110 subjects was the group to which the donors belonged. The germline V gene supplies CDR1 SGHRS and CDR2 YFSETQ. Germline trimming amounts to 0 bases on V and 1 base on J, with 2 as the count of junction bases outside the gene matches. Including cysteine and phenylalanine, the CDR3 has 16 amino acids. Only the CDR3 region is kept as DNA, spanning 48 bases read in frame from base 1. The clonotype comes from a man aged 30 to 45 in good health and CMV-seropositive. The sequence links TRBV5-1 to TRBJ2-1; TRBD2 agrees with 9 junctional bases. Source material: PBMCs. The DNA sequence reads TGCGCCAGCAGCTTGGATAGCGGGAGTTCCTACAATGAGCAGTTCTTC. Its amino acids are CASSLDSGSSYNEQFF.